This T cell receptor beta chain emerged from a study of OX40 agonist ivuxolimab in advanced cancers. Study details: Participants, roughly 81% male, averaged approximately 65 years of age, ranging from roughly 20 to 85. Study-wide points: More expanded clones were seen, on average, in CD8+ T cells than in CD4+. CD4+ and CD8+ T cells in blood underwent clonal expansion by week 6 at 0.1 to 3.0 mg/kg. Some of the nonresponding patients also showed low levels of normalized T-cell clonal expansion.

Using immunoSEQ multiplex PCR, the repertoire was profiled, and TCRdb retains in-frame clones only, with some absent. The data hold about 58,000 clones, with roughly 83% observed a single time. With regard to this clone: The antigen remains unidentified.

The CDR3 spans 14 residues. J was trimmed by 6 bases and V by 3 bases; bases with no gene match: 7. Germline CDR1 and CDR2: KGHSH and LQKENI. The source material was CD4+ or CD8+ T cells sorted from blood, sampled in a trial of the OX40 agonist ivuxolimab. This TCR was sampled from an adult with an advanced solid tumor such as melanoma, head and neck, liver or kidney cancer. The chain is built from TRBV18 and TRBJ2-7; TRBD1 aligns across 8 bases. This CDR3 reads CASSPLGQGIEQYF. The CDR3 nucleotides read TGTGCCAGCTCACCGCTCGGACAGGGTATCGAGCAGTACTTC.